This TCR beta chain was obtained from a study of control samples from healthy donors and cancer patients. Generated by immunoSEQ multiplex PCR, the TCRdb table keeps only in-frame clones and is missing some. The sample has over 110,000 clones; 80% to 90% are singletons. The TCR comes from a woman aged 30 to 39 in good health. Material: blood.

The CDR3 nucleotides read TGTGCCAGCTCACCACCGTCGACAGGACAGGCCGGGGAGCTGTTTTTT. Its protein product is CASSPPSTGQAGELFF. This chain connects TRBV18 to TRBJ2-2, with TRBD1 matching over 7 bases. Germline trimming cut 0 bases from V and 6 bases from J; bases unmatched to any gene: 7. The CDR3 is made up of 16 amino acids. Germline V gene lookup returns CDR1 KGHSH and CDR2 LQKENI.